The 28 T cell receptor beta chains below all came from one sample that was sequenced in a study of T cells in Graves' hyperthyroidism and ophthalmopathy. From RNA transcripts, TCR beta CDR3 regions were amplified. A set of HTBI primers served as the primers for a first-round RT-PCR of the TCR CDR3. From the multiplex PCR reads, TCRdb called clonotypes with MiXCR, one entry per CDR3 protein. The sample includes hundreds of thousands of distinct CDR3 sequences, approximately 20% of them seen just once. Sequencing was done on a sample of blood. The receptors shown here come from a man aged 30-40 years with Graves' ophthalmopathy.

In this sample, this clonotype turned up many times. The chain combines TRBV6-1 with TRBJ1-2, with D possibly matching TRBD1 (6 bases). Germline V gene sequence: CDR1 MNHNS, CDR2 SASEGT. This CDR3 comprises 14 residues. The V end was cut by 5 bases, the J end by 6 bases, with 16 bases between. As DNA, the CDR3 is TGTGCCAGCAGTCCCCCCGGGGCAGGGGATGGCTACACCTTC. It translates to CASSPPGAGDGYTF.

This clonotype has at least ten counts. The V and J genes are TRBV20-1 and TRBJ2-3; no reliable D call. CDR1 is DFQATT, CDR2 SNEGSKA, per germline (reference sequence). V was pared by 6 bases and J by 7 bases, with 11 bases between. The CDR3 covers 11 residues. The chain's CDR3 is CSASSPNTQYF. The CDR3, as DNA: TGCAGTGCCAGTAGTCCAAATACGCAGTATTTT.

The chain links TRBV28 to TRBJ1-1, with 7 positions matching TRBD1. CDR3 length: 13 residues. Germline V gives CDR1 MDHEN, CDR2 SYDVKM. With 2 bases clipped from V and 8 bases from J, the junction kept 5 bases outside the gene matches. The CDR3 nucleotides read TGTGCCAGCAGTTTAGGGAAACAGGGGGAAGCTTTCTTT. Translation: CASSLGKQGEAFF.

This chain connects TRBV27 to TRBJ2-1, with TRBD2 matching over 11 bases. This CDR3 is 17 amino acids long. Germline CDR1 reads MNHEY; CDR2 reads SMNVEV (reference sequence). J lost 6 bases, V lost 3 bases, and 10 bases had no gene match. In nucleotides, the CDR3 is TGTGCCAGCAGTTTGGGTAGCGGGAGGGCCTTGGGCAATGAGCAGTTCTTC. Protein sequence: CASSLGSGRALGNEQFF.

This clonotype was observed a few times. V gene TRBV11-2 combines with J gene TRBJ1-3; TRBD1 agrees at 7 bases. J gave up 4 bases and V 6 bases, and 6 bases lay outside the gene matches. CDR3 length: 14 amino acids. Germline V gives CDR1 SGHAT, CDR2 FQNNGV. CDR3: CASSRNRGGNTIYF. The CDR3 DNA is TGTGCCAGCAGTAGAAACAGGGGAGGAAACACCATATATTTT.

A few counts support this clonotype. The V and J genes are TRBV28 and TRBJ1-6, with 9 bases fitting TRBD1. The CDR3 spans 15 residues. The germline V gene has CDR1 MDHEN and CDR2 SYDVKM. The junction had 8 bases not matched to a gene; V was cut back by 5 bases and J by 9 bases. The CDR3 region has the DNA TGTGCCAGCAGTCCCGCCGGGACAGGGTTTTCACCCCTCCACTTT. This encodes CASSPAGTGFSPLHF.

This clonotype was seen ten or more times. The chain employs TRBV20-1 and TRBJ2-7; D unresolved. From germline, CDR1 is DFQATT and CDR2 SNEGSKA (reference sequence). The CDR3 sequence is 13 residues long. V lost 0 bases, J lost 9 bases, and 15 bases lay in between. CDR3 loop: CSARDSVSTGQYF. CDR3 bases: TGCAGTGCTAGAGATTCTGTCTCCACCGGGCAGTACTTC.

This clonotype was seen a few times. V gene TRBV19 combines with J gene TRBJ1-5; the match to TRBD1 covers 9 bases. Losses at the gene ends were 4 bases for V and 6 bases for J; bases not matched to a gene: 10. Germline V gene data show CDR1 as LNHDA and CDR2 as SQIVND (reference sequence). The CDR3 is 16 amino acids. This CDR3 reads CASSKMGQGRGQPQHF. The CDR3 DNA reads TGTGCCAGTAGTAAGATGGGACAGGGTCGGGGTCAGCCCCAGCATTTT.

There are many counts of this clonotype. This chain joins TRBV30 and TRBJ2-5; D unclear. Trimming cost V 0 bases and J 3 bases, with 5 bases left between them. This CDR3 contains 12 residues. Per germline, CDR1 GTSNPN and CDR2 SVGIG (reference sequence). In DNA, the CDR3 is TGTGCCTGGAGTGTTCAGGAAGAGACCCAGTACTTC. Encoded protein: CAWSVQEETQYF.

The count of this clonotype is one. V usage is TRBV29-1 and J usage is TRBJ2-1; 7 nucleotides align to TRBD2. Germline V gene sequence: CDR1 SQVTM, CDR2 ANQGSEA. CDR3 size: 15 residues. V shed 6 bases, J shed 0 bases, and the junction held 8 bases outside the gene matches. The CDR3, as DNA: TGCAGCGTGGAGGCGGGAGTGGGCTCCTACAATGAGCAGTTCTTC. Residues: CSVEAGVGSYNEQFF.

This clonotype showed up just a few times. V usage is TRBV27 and J usage is TRBJ2-7; 7 positions match TRBD1. This CDR3 is built from 15 residues. Germline-derived CDR1 and CDR2 are MNHEY and SMNVEV (reference sequence). The trim removed 4 bases at V and 5 bases at J, leaving 11 bases unmatched. The CDR3 nucleotides read TGTGCCAGCAGTTCGACAGCAGGGGGTCTGGACGAGCAGTACTTC. This codes for CASSSTAGGLDEQYF.

The gene calls are TRBV11-3 and TRBJ1-1, with unresolved D. V was trimmed by 4 bases and J by 1 base, leaving 10 bases between them. Germline CDR1 reads SGHNT; CDR2 reads YENEEA. The CDR3 is 14 amino acids. CDR3 loop: CASSSDGPNTEAFF. CDR3 in DNA: TGTGCCAGCAGCTCCGACGGACCGAACACTGAAGCTTTCTTT. The entire variable domain, with the rest obtained from reference TRBV11-3 and TRBJ1-1, is as follows: EAGVVQSPRYKIIEKKQPVAFWCNPISGHNTLYWYLQNLGQGPELLIRYENEEAVDDSQLPKDRFSAERLKGVDSTLKIQPAELGDSAVYLCASSSDGPNTEAFFGQGTRLTVV.

This clonotype was observed many times. The rearrangement uses TRBV3-1 and TRBJ1-1; 8 positions agree with TRBD1. Germline V gene data show CDR1 as LGHDT and CDR2 as YNNKEL (reference sequence). The ends lost 6 bases at V and 4 bases at J; junction bases unmatched: 7. There are 14 residues in the CDR3. CDR3 in amino acids: CASRPRQGFTEAFF. CDR3 DNA sequence: TGTGCCAGCAGACCAAGACAGGGGTTCACTGAAGCTTTCTTT.

CDR3 in amino acids: CAIGNFRGSGYTF. The CDR3 DNA follows: TGTGCCATCGGGAACTTCAGGGGGTCTGGCTACACCTTC. The rearrangement joins TRBV12-3 or TRBV12-4 to TRBJ1-2, with TRBD1 matching 7 bases. This CDR3 region has 13 residues. V gave up 10 bases and J gave up 7 bases; unmatched junction bases: 12.

In its sample, this clonotype was seen a few times. This chain joins TRBV5-8 and TRBJ2-3; the D is unclear. The CDR3 is 16 amino acids. Germline V gene sequence: CDR1 SGHTS, CDR2 YDEGEE. Deletions cut 0 bases from V and 6 bases from J, with 17 bases between. The CDR3 region is CASSLDRSVLTDTQYF. Here the CDR3 DNA reads TGTGCCAGCAGCTTGGACCGGTCAGTGTTAACCGATACGCAGTATTTT. Drawing the rest from reference TRBV5-8 and TRBJ2-3, the complete variable domain is EAGVTQSPTHLIKTRGQQATLRCSPISGHTSVYWYQQALGLGLQFLLWYDEGEERNRGNFPPRFSGRQFPNYSSELNVNALELEDSALYLCASSLDRSVLTDTQYFGPGTRLTVL.

In its sample, this clonotype was seen a few times. The chain combines TRBV7-2 with TRBJ2-3; 8 bases match TRBD2. Losses at the gene ends were 6 bases for V and 0 bases for J; bases not matched to a gene: 8. CDR1 and CDR2 from the germline V gene are SGHTA and FQGNSA. The CDR3 consists of 16 residues. CDR3 protein: CASSSVGLASTDTQYF. The CDR3 nucleotides read TGTGCCAGCAGTAGCGTAGGACTAGCAAGCACAGATACGCAGTATTTT. The entire variable domain, with the rest obtained from reference TRBV7-2 and TRBJ2-3, is as follows: GAGVSQSPSNKVTEKGKDVELRCDPISGHTALYWYRQSLGQGLEFLIYFQGNSAPDKSGLPSDRFSAERTGGSVSTLTIQRTQQEDSAVYLCASSSVGLASTDTQYFGPGTRLTVL.

This clonotype was seen a handful of times. Germline is not matched at one junction end, which may reflect a read error. The genes are TRBV5-1 and TRBJ2-4; 10 positions agree with TRBD1. Germline CDR1 and CDR2: SGHRS and YFSETQ. The CDR3 contains 15 residues. The CDR3 region is CASSIRQGARDIQYF. CDR3 DNA sequence: TGTGCCAGCAGCATCAGACAGGGGGCTAGGGACATTCAGTACTTC. The entire variable domain, with the rest obtained from reference TRBV5-1 and TRBJ2-4, is as follows: KAGVTQTPRYLIKTRGQQVTLSCSPISGHRSVSWYQQTPGQGLQFLFEYFSETQRNKGNFPGRFSGRQFSNSRSEMNVSTLELGDSALYLCASSIRQGARDIQYFGAGTRLSVL.

In its sample, this clonotype was seen a few times. The chain uses TRBV24-1 and TRBJ2-1; 12 nucleotides align to TRBD2. From germline, CDR1 is KGHDR and CDR2 SFDVKD. Unmatched junction bases numbered 5, after V lost 4 bases and J lost 5 bases. This CDR3 is 16 amino acids long. For the CDR3, the DNA is TGTGCCACCAGTGACCCTAGCGGGAGGGGAGACAATGAGCAGTTCTTC. The encoded protein is CATSDPSGRGDNEQFF.

V and J are TRBV4-1 and TRBJ1-6; no clear D. Per germline, CDR1 MGHRA and CDR2 YSYEKL. Between the trimmed V and J ends, which lost 4 bases and 0 bases, there was a span of 10 bases. The CDR3 contains 16 residues. The CDR3 nucleotides are TGCGCCAGCAGCCCGGCCAGTAGCTCCTATAATTCACCCCTCCACTTT. Protein sequence: CASSPASSSYNSPLHF.

The chain uses TRBV7-9 and TRBJ1-1, with D unresolved. CDR1 is SEHNR, CDR2 FQNEAQ, per germline (reference sequence). V gave up 5 bases and J gave up 1 base, with 8 bases separating them. The CDR3 spans 13 residues. The CDR3 coding sequence is TGTGCCAGCAGCCAAGAATCGAACACTGAAGCTTTCTTT. As protein: CASSQESNTEAFF.

This clonotype was observed a few times. V and J are TRBV28 and TRBJ2-7, with 10 bases matching TRBD2. CDR1 is MDHEN and CDR2 is SYDVKM in the germline V gene. The CDR3 has 17 amino acids. Trimming took 5 bases from V and 2 from J; bases not matched to a gene: 12. As DNA, the CDR3 is TGTGCCAGCAGTGCCCCCCCTACTAGCGGGGCCACCTACGAGCAGTACTTC. Its translation: CASSAPPTSGATYEQYF.

CDR3 sequence (DNA): TGTGCCAGCAGTTTACCCCCCTATGAAAAACTGTTTTTT. Translating it yields CASSLPPYEKLFF. The rearrangement uses TRBV12-3 or TRBV12-4 and TRBJ1-4; no reliable D call. V was pared by 2 bases and J by 6 bases, with 7 bases between. There are 13 residues in the CDR3.

This clonotype has only a few counts. J is TRBJ2-7 and V is TRBV29-1; 9 positions match TRBD2. Trimming at V came to 2 bases and at J to 7 bases, leaving 6 bases not matched to a gene. The CDR3 spans 13 residues. Germline values: CDR1 SQVTM, CDR2 ANQGSEA. Here the CDR3 reads CSVEQLAGLEQYF. The CDR3 DNA follows: TGCAGCGTTGAACAACTAGCGGGTTTGGAGCAGTACTTC.

This clonotype was recorded a few times. This rearrangement joins TRBV3-1 to TRBJ2-1, with D perhaps matching TRBD1 or TRBD2 (6 bases each). The CDR3 has 16 amino acids. Trimming cost V 4 bases and J 1 base, with 14 bases left between them. Germline CDR1 LGHDT, CDR2 YNNKEL (reference sequence). In nucleotides, the CDR3 is TGTGCCAGCAGCCGGAGGGGGGCGGGATCCTACAATGAGCAGTTCTTC. This gives the protein CASSRRGAGSYNEQFF.

This clonotype has just a few counts. The V gene is TRBV7-8, the J gene TRBJ2-7, with 7 positions matching TRBD1. This CDR3 has 15 amino acids. CDR1 is SGHVS, CDR2 FQNEAQ, per germline. Trimming removed 6 bases from V and 0 bases from J; junction bases left unmatched: 8. The CDR3 nucleotides are TGTGCCAGCAGTCGACCCTGGGACAGCTCCTACGAGCAGTACTTC. It translates to CASSRPWDSSYEQYF.

This clonotype was seen many times. The V and J genes are TRBV30 and TRBJ2-5, with TRBD2 matching over 7 bases. Germline values: CDR1 GTSNPN, CDR2 SVGIG (reference sequence). The CDR3 length is 12 residues. The V gene end was trimmed by 0 bases and the J gene end by 5 bases; junction bases not matched to a gene: 0. The CDR3 loop reads CAWSVGGETQYF. CDR3 sequence (DNA): TGTGCCTGGAGTGTCGGGGGGGAGACCCAGTACTTC.

This clonotype has only one observation. The rearrangement links TRBV19 to TRBJ1-2; D gene ambiguous. In germline, CDR1 is LNHDA, CDR2 SQIVND (reference sequence). This CDR3 is 16 amino acids long. Trimming pared 0 bases from V and 0 bases from J, leaving 11 bases between. The CDR3 is CASSIEGAGSNYGYTF. CDR3 DNA: TGTGCCAGTAGTATAGAAGGAGCGGGATCTAACTATGGCTACACCTTC.

This clonotype was seen many times. The V and J genes are TRBV13 and TRBJ2-1, with TRBD1 matching over 11 bases. The CDR3 has 15 residues. V gave up 2 bases and J gave up 6 bases; unmatched junction bases: 3. Germline V lookup: CDR1 PRHDT, CDR2 FYEKMQ (reference sequence). The DNA for the CDR3 is TGTGCCAGCAGCTTAACCGGGACAGGGGGCAATGAGCAGTTCTTC. This codes for CASSLTGTGGNEQFF.